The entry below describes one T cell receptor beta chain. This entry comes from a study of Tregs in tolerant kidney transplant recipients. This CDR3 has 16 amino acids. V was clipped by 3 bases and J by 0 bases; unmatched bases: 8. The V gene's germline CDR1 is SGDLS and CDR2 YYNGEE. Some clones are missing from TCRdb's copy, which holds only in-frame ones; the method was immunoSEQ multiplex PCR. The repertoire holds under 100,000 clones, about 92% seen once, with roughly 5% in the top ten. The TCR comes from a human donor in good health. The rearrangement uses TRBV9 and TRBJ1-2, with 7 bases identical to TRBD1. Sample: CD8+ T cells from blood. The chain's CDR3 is CASSAPTTGTNYGYTF. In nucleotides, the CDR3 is TGTGCCAGCAGCGCCCCGACGACAGGGACTAACTATGGCTACACCTTC.